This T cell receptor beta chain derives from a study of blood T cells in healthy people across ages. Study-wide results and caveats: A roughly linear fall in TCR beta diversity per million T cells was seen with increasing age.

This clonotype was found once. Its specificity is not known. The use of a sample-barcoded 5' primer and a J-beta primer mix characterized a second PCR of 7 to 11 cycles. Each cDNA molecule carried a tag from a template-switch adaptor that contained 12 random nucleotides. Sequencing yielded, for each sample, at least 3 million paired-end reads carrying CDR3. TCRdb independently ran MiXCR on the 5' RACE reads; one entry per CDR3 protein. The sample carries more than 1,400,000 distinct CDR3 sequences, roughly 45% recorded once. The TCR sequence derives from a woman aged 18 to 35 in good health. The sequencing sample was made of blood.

The CDR3 nucleotides read TGCGCCAGCAGCTCGCTCAAACTAGCGGGGGACACCGGGGAGCTGTTTTTT. This codes for CASSSLKLAGDTGELFF. This chain links TRBV5-1 with TRBJ2-2, with 11 positions matching TRBD2. The CDR3 totals 17 residues. V shed 3 bases, J shed 3 bases, and the junction held 7 bases outside the gene matches. CDR1 is SGHRS and CDR2 is YFSETQ in the germline V gene. The full variable domain, rest sourced from reference TRBV5-1 and TRBJ2-2, is KAGVTQTPRYLIKTRGQQVTLSCSPISGHRSVSWYQQTPGQGLQFLFEYFSETQRNKGNFPGRFSGRQFSNSRSEMNVSTLELGDSALYLCASSSLKLAGDTGELFFGEGSRLTVL.